This T cell receptor (beta chain) is from a study of T cells in tuberculosis. In the study overall: IGRA-negative adolescents, IGRA-positive adolescents with latent tuberculosis and adults with active tuberculosis formed this South African cohort. General study results and limits: Cases with active tuberculosis were adults, while controls were adolescents. GEM motif frequencies gave less than 75% accuracy; the GMM repertoire gave 80% to 90%.

The V gene lost 6 bases and the J gene lost 4 bases, with 12 bases spanning the gap. The CDR3 totals 13 residues. Germline V gene data show CDR1 as SNHLY and CDR2 as FYNNEI. Latent tuberculosis screening used tuberculin skin test and IGRA at entry. For this clone: Its target is not known.

Profiled with immunoSEQ multiplex PCR; TCRdb holds only in-frame clones, not every one. The table shows over 30,000 clones, with 97% occurring only once. The specimen was PBMCs. The rearrangement uses TRBV2 and TRBJ1-2; D is uncertain. The clonotype comes from a donor between 10 and 35 years old with latent tuberculosis or without tuberculosis infection. CDR3: CASSEEGIYGYTF. The CDR3 DNA sequence: TGTGCCAGCAGCGAGGAGGGAATCTATGGCTACACCTTC.